This T cell receptor (beta chain) emerged from a study of beta chain features in type 1 diabetes. Overall study findings and caveats: Type 1 diabetes patients had TCRB CDR3s that were shorter (moderately but significantly so) in all four CD4+ subsets. Naive, central memory and Treg TCRB repertoires appeared more alike in patients than in healthy donors.

This clone was seen only a few times. The antigen is undetermined. CDR3 size: 14 residues. Expressed TCRB transcripts got sequenced, as all isolated RNA was reverse transcribed. Around 4 million reads per sample were averaged for naive, central memory and regulatory samples. TCRdb's table, derived via immunoSEQ multiplex PCR, lists solely in-frame clones and lacks some. Among 350,000 to 450,000 clones listed, around 12% were seen once. The V and J genes are TRBV21-1 and TRBJ1-1; TRBD1, the table's D call, lacks a check against the DNA. TRBV21-1 constitutes a pseudogene. This TCR came from a woman between 18 and 30 years old with type 1 diabetes. The specimen was naive CD4+ T cells from blood. This CDR3 is CASSSQGAETEAFF. Here the CDR3 DNA reads TGTGCCAGCAGCTCCCAGGGGGCGGAGACTGAAGCTTTCTTT.